This record concerns one T cell receptor (beta chain) sequence. The authors' processing: Amplification with reference gene primers provided the estimates of nucleated cell counts. Data came from immunoSEQ multiplex PCR; TCRdb stores just in-frame clones and leaves some out. V and J calls and clone size are given by that table; D and trimming were obtained from the DNA. The profile shows roughly 160,000 clones, 85% to 90% of them singletons. This CDR3 region has 14 residues. CDR1 and CDR2 from the germline V gene are MGHRA and YSYEKL. V shed 6 bases, J shed 1 base, and the junction held 5 bases outside the gene matches. The data were taken from a study of blood T cell repertoires in COVID-19.

Sequencing was carried out using peripheral blood. The chain has TRBV4-1 and TRBJ1-1, with 7 bases fitting TRBD1. This receptor was taken from a man aged 45-65 years with active or convalescent COVID-19. The DNA of the CDR3 is TGCGCCAGCAGACAACAGGGGAAGAACACTGAAGCTTTCTTT. This translates into CASRQQGKNTEAFF.